This T cell receptor beta chain was captured in a study of shared clonotypes between healthy human individuals. The wider study: Plates per donor: three CD4 naive, three CD4 memory, two CD8 naive, one CD8 memory.

The J segment lost 6 bases and the V segment lost 1 base, leaving 5 bases of the junction unmatched. The CDR3 has 15 residues. The germline V gene encodes CDR1 SGHRS and CDR2 YFSETQ. At the deep level, the assay was run. TCRdb keeps only in-frame clones here, not all; method: immunoSEQ multiplex PCR. The sample consists of about 1.1 million clones, about 84% of them appearing once. This clonotype was obtained from a man aged 18-30 years in good health. Some clones in this sample may be carry-over from other donors' samples. Source material: memory CD4+ T cells from PBMCs. Subset described: CD45RA-negative fraction. This chain links TRBV5-1 with TRBJ2-4; 9 bases line up with TRBD2. CDR3 region: CASSLSLAGSNIQYF. The CDR3 DNA reads as TGCGCCAGCAGCTTGAGTCTAGCGGGATCAAACATTCAGTACTTC.